The 6 T cell receptor beta chains presented below share a single source sample, sequenced in a study of OX40 agonist ivuxolimab in advanced cancers. TCRdb's table, derived via immunoSEQ multiplex PCR, lists solely in-frame clones and lacks some. The sample records roughly 70,000 clones, approximately 78% being singletons. Sequencing was performed on CD4+ or CD8+ T cells sorted from blood, taken in a trial of the OX40 agonist ivuxolimab. All receptors come from an adult with an advanced solid tumor such as melanoma, head and neck, liver or kidney cancer.

This clone was picked up one time. This rearrangement joins TRBV5-1 to TRBJ2-3; a possible D gene is TRBD2 (5 bases). CDR1 is SGHRS and CDR2 is YFSETQ in the germline V gene. The V and J ends lost 0 bases and 3 bases respectively, with 14 bases between them. This CDR3 has 16 amino acids. CDR3 bases: TGCGCCAGCAGCTTGGAACCTAGCTCCCGAACAGATACGCAGTATTTT. Amino acid sequence: CASSLEPSSRTDTQYF.

J is TRBJ2-3 and V is TRBV6-8, with TRBD1 as a possible D gene (6 bases). CDR3 length: 17 residues. The germline V and J ends were trimmed by 5 bases and 0 bases, with 18 bases remaining between them. Germline CDR1 reads MNHGY; CDR2 reads SAAAGT. This CDR3 reads CASSDRKDSSSTDTQYF. CDR3 bases: TGTGCCAGCAGTGACCGGAAGGACAGTTCTAGCACAGATACGCAGTATTTT.

The gene calls are TRBV7-9 and TRBJ1-2; D is perhaps TRBD1 (5 bases). Germline CDR1 reads SEHNR; CDR2 reads FQNEAQ (reference sequence). This CDR3 is built from 14 residues. Trimming took off 3 bases at V and 4 bases at J, with 12 bases between the two ends. The CDR3 nucleotides are TGTGCCAGCAGCTTGGCAGGGCCCTCCTATGGCTACACCTTC. This gives the protein CASSLAGPSYGYTF.

The V gene is TRBV5-1, the J gene TRBJ2-1, with a possible D match to TRBD1 (5 bases). CDR3 length: 17 amino acids. Germline values: CDR1 SGHRS, CDR2 YFSETQ. V was shortened by 3 bases and J by 5 bases, with 21 bases between the two germline ends. CDR3 sequence (DNA): TGCGCCAGCAGCTCCCTCCAGGGCCCCGGGTCCCACAATGAGCAGTTCTTC. This encodes CASSSLQGPGSHNEQFF.

This chain connects TRBV6-5 to TRBJ2-1; D is perhaps TRBD1 (5 bases). Trimming cost V 2 bases and J 0 bases, with 8 bases left between them. The CDR3 loop spans 15 amino acids. Germline V gene data show CDR1 as MNHEY and CDR2 as SVGAGI. CDR3: CASSYGRGSYNEQFF. CDR3 nucleotides: TGTGCCAGCAGTTACGGAAGGGGCTCCTACAATGAGCAGTTCTTC.

The rearrangement joins TRBV10-3 to TRBJ2-7; perhaps TRBD1 as D (6 bases). This CDR3 is built from 16 residues. Trimming pared 2 bases from V and 0 bases from J, leaving 14 bases between. From germline, CDR1 is ENHRY and CDR2 SYGVKD. This chain's CDR3 is CAISERGHTSSYEQYF. The CDR3, as DNA: TGTGCCATCAGTGAGAGGGGACATACGAGCTCCTACGAGCAGTACTTC.